Sequencing of this T cell receptor beta chain was carried out in a study of T cell responses to AZD1222 COVID-19 vaccine. The data were produced by immunoSEQ multiplex PCR, yet TCRdb's version contains in-frame clones alone and is incomplete. The table has more than 150,000 clones, around 87% seen once. Regarding the study as a whole: After two AZD1222 doses, spike-specific TCR breadth and depth rose versus day 0. Baseline seropositivity characterized only a handful of AZD1222 recipients. Donors, mostly white British, included more females; clonal diversity was possibly underestimated.

Germline CDR1 and CDR2: SGHRS and YFSETQ. The CDR3 runs to 14 residues. Trimming took 4 bases from V and 4 from J; bases not matched to a gene: 5. About this clone itself: Its matching antigen is unknown.

The source of this sequence is an adult who received the AZD1222 COVID-19 vaccine. Material: peripheral blood, obtained 28 days after the second AZD1222 dose. The chain uses TRBV5-1 and TRBJ2-3; 8 bases map to TRBD2. DNA for the CDR3: TGCGCCAGCAGCCCCCCGGGGGGGCCAGATACGCAGTATTTT. It codes for CASSPPGGPDTQYF. Complete variable domain (other parts from reference TRBV5-1 and TRBJ2-3): KAGVTQTPRYLIKTRGQQVTLSCSPISGHRSVSWYQQTPGQGLQFLFEYFSETQRNKGNFPGRFSGRQFSNSRSEMNVSTLELGDSALYLCASSPPGGPDTQYFGPGTRLTVL.